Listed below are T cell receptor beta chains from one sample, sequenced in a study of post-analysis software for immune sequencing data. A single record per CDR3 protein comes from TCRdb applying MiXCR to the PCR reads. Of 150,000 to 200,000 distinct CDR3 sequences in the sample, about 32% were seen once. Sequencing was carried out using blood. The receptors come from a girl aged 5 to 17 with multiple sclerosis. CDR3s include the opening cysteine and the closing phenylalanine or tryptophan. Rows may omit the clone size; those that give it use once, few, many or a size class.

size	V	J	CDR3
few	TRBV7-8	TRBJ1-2	CASSVTGTPKEDGYTF
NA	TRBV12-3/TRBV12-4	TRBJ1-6	CASSLGQGYRSPLHF
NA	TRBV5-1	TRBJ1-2	CASSLEQRGIGYTF
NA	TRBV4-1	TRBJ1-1	CASSQEGWFEAFF
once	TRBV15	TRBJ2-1	CATSSQVEQETQFF
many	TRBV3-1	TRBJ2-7	CASSLRTSPSYEQYF
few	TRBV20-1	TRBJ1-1	CSARKYGTLTEAFF
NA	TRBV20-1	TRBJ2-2	CSARGGGRGDGELFF
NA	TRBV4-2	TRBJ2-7	CASSQRLAGRGREFSYEQYF
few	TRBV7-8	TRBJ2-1	CASRSGAMDYNEQFF
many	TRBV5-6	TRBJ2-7	CASSRGQTYEQYF
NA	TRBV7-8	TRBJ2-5	CASIRERNIRGDQETQYF
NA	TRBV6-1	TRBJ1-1	CASSQGGWGGTEAFF
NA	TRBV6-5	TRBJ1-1	CASSRTGAWEAFF
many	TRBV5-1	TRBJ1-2	CASSKGTGPNYGYTF
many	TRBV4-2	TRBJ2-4	CASSQDLDLAKNIQYF
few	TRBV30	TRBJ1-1	CAWSARTGLSREAFF
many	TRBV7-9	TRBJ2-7	CASSTGGLVYEQYF
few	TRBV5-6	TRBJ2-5	CTSSLSGQGAQETQYF
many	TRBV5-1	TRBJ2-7	CASSLGLTSGPYEQYF
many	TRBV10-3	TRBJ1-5	CAISDPTQGNQPQHF
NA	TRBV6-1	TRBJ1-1	CASSEYGSENTEAFF
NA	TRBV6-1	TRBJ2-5	CASRASGGGETQYF
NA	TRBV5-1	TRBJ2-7	CASSLSPHPRVGYEQYF
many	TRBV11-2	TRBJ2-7	CASSLDRAYSYEQYF
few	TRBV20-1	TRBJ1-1	CSAKKGGNTEAFF
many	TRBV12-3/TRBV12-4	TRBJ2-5	CASSPWTSGRAGETQYF
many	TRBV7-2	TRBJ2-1	CASSLGRGLLFSYNEQFF
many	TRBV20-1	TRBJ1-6	CSARGGQFNSPLHF
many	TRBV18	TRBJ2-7	CASSPQDTSYEQYF
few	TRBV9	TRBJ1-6	CASSVDGGTYNSPLHF
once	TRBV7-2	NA	CASSLIAGTGAETQYF
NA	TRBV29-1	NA	CSVLRGGSYEQYF
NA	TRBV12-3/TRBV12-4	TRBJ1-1	CASRGTGDREGTEAFF
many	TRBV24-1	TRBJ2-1	CATSDVTRGDNEQFF
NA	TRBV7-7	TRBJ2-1	CASSYSGRAEDKQFF
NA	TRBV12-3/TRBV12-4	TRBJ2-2	CASSLQDTGELFF
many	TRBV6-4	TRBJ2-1	CASSGGSDYNEQFF
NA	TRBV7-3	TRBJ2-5	CASSLLAQETQYF
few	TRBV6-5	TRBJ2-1	CASSPGETQFF
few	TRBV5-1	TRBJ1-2	CASSLADGGYTF
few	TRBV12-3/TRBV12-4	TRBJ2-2	CASSRKGLLTGELFF
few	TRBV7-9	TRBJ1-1	CASSYRETEAFF
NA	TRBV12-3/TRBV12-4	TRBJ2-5	CASSCMGRRETQYF
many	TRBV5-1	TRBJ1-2	CASSLETESYTF
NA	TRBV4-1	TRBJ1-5	CASSQEVQGNQPQHF
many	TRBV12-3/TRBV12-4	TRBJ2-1	CASSSRTSGRVDEQFF
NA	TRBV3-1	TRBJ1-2	CASSQERTGVSGYTF
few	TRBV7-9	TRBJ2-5	CASSLPLWVETQYF
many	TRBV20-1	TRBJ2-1	CSTSGWPQFF
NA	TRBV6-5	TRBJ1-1	CASSCRGSHTEAFF
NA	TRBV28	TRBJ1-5	CASSFGDRNNQPQHF
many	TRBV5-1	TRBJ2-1	CASSLGLAGGPGSYNEQFF
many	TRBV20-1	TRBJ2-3	CSASSGGAGTDTQYF
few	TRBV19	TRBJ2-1	CASSTQLAGDFHNEQFF